What follows are 18 T cell receptor beta chains derived from one specimen sequenced in a study of long-term antiretroviral therapy in people with HIV. Survey-level immunoSEQ v3.0 assays were run. Data came from immunoSEQ multiplex PCR; TCRdb stores just in-frame clones and leaves some out. Here the sample spans tens of thousands of clones, 80% being singletons. Sequencing was performed on unsorted PBMCs, taken 0.3 years after starting antiretroviral therapy. The receptors derive from a man aged 40-50 years with HIV.

This chain connects TRBV7-9 to TRBJ2-5; D is unresolved. The CDR3 runs to 12 residues. Trimming left V 10 bases short and J 4 bases short, with 13 bases between. The germline V gene has CDR1 SEHNR and CDR2 FQNEAQ (reference sequence). The DNA for the CDR3 is TGTGCCACCCAAGGATGGTCAGAGACCCAGTACTTC. It codes for CATQGWSETQYF.

The gene calls are TRBV28 and TRBJ1-2; D is uncertain. V was trimmed by 2 bases and J by 2 bases, leaving 6 bases between them. This CDR3 is built from 13 residues. Germline V CDR1 and CDR2: MDHEN, SYDVKM. The chain's CDR3 is CASSLQKNYGYTF. The CDR3 nucleotides are TGTGCCAGCAGTTTACAAAAGAACTATGGCTACACCTTC.

The chain links TRBV7-3 to TRBJ2-1; 12 nucleotides agree with TRBD2. V gave up 4 bases and J gave up 2 bases; unmatched junction bases: 0. This CDR3 spans 15 amino acids. Germline CDR1 SGHTA, CDR2 FQGTGA. This chain's CDR3 is CASSWTSGTYNEQFF. The CDR3 DNA reads TGTGCCAGCAGCTGGACTAGCGGGACCTACAATGAGCAGTTCTTC.

The chain combines TRBV7-2 with TRBJ1-1; TRBD1 matches at 12 bases. V shed 5 bases and J 4 bases; nucleotides not matched to a gene: 11. This CDR3 has 17 amino acids. Germline V gives CDR1 SGHTA, CDR2 FQGNSA. The CDR3 DNA reads TGTGCCAGCAGCGTCACGGGACAGGGGGCGCTGAGCACTGAAGCTTTCTTT. Translation gives CASSVTGQGALSTEAFF.

CDR3 sequence reads: CASSPGQINEKLFF. DNA of the CDR3: TGCGCCAGCAGCCCGGGACAGATTAATGAAAAACTGTTTTTT. The chain uses TRBV5-1 and TRBJ1-4; 7 positions agree with TRBD1. Unmatched junction bases numbered 4, after V lost 4 bases and J lost 4 bases. The germline V gene encodes CDR1 SGHRS and CDR2 YFSETQ. The CDR3 has 14 amino acids.

The rearrangement links TRBV9 to TRBJ2-7; D is possibly TRBD1 (5 bases). V shed 9 bases and J shed 6 bases, with 10 bases lying between them. Per the germline V gene, CDR1 is SGDLS and CDR2 is YYNGEE. The CDR3 length is 10 residues. CDR3 region: CAIDSLEQYF. Written as DNA, the CDR3 is TGTGCCATCGACAGCCTCGAGCAGTACTTC.

J is TRBJ2-3 and V is TRBV5-1; the match to TRBD2 covers 7 bases. Trimming cost V 4 bases and J 3 bases; bases outside gene matches: 8. Germline CDR1 and CDR2: SGHRS and YFSETQ. The CDR3 length is 15 residues. The CDR3 here is CASSPGAGETDTQYF. In nucleotides, the CDR3 is TGCGCCAGCAGCCCCGGGGCGGGAGAGACAGATACGCAGTATTTT.

This clone was observed a single time. This chain uses TRBV5-5 with TRBJ1-3, with D unresolved. V was cut by 0 bases and J by 5 bases, with 6 bases left in between. The CDR3 length is 13 residues. Germline CDR1 reads SGHKS; CDR2 reads YYEKEE (reference sequence). The CDR3 spells CASSLDSRNTIYF. DNA for the CDR3: TGTGCCAGCAGCTTGGACAGCCGAAACACCATATATTTT.

The V and J genes are TRBV5-1 and TRBJ2-5; 8 bases map to TRBD1. The length of the CDR3 is 15 residues. V trimming: 0 bases; J trimming: 5 bases; junction bases outside the gene matches: 6. From germline, CDR1 is SGHRS and CDR2 YFSETQ. CDR3 nucleotides: TGCGCCAGCAGCTTGGTAGGGACAGGTGGGGAGACCCAGTACTTC. It is translated as CASSLVGTGGETQYF. The variable domain in full, with the rest retrieved from reference TRBV5-1 and TRBJ2-5, is KAGVTQTPRYLIKTRGQQVTLSCSPISGHRSVSWYQQTPGQGLQFLFEYFSETQRNKGNFPGRFSGRQFSNSRSEMNVSTLELGDSALYLCASSLVGTGGETQYFGPGTRLLVL.

The rearrangement joins TRBV11-2 to TRBJ1-1; TRBD1 matches 8 bases. Trimming removed 4 bases from V and 4 bases from J; junction bases left unmatched: 2. This CDR3 spans 13 amino acids. Per germline, CDR1 SGHAT and CDR2 FQNNGV. The CDR3 DNA is TGTGCCAGCAGCTCAGGGGGCGGCACTGAAGCTTTCTTT. Its protein is CASSSGGGTEAFF.

J is TRBJ2-7 and V is TRBV11-3; TRBD1 agrees at 7 bases. This CDR3 comprises 17 residues. V was pared by 0 bases and J by 1 base, with 9 bases of the junction left unmatched. Germline values: CDR1 SGHNT, CDR2 YENEEA. The CDR3 protein is CASSLDMSGQLSYEQYF. For the CDR3, the DNA is TGTGCCAGCAGCTTAGATATGTCGGGACAGCTTTCCTACGAGCAGTACTTC.

The chain uses TRBV5-4 and TRBJ1-1; weak D call: TRBD1 (6 bases). Germline V lookup: CDR1 SGHNT, CDR2 YYREEE (reference sequence). The CDR3 spans 13 residues. The V end was cut by 5 bases, the J end by 0 bases, with 8 bases between. CDR3 in amino acids: CASRRQVNTEAFF. CDR3 DNA sequence: TGTGCCAGCAGGAGACAGGTGAACACTGAAGCTTTCTTT.

The rearrangement uses TRBV28 and TRBJ2-3; D perhaps matches TRBD2 (5 bases). The CDR3 is 14 residues long. CDR1 is MDHEN, CDR2 SYDVKM, per germline. The ends were cut back, 3 bases at V and 6 bases at J, with 13 bases in the middle. DNA for the CDR3: TGTGCCAGCAGTTTGCTGGGAGATAGGGATACGCAGTATTTT. Protein: CASSLLGDRDTQYF.

The chain carries TRBV6-5 and TRBJ1-6; weak D call: TRBD1 (5 bases). Per germline, CDR1 MNHEY and CDR2 SVGAGI. The CDR3 spans 14 residues. V was pared by 2 bases and J by 8 bases, with 10 bases between. The CDR3 DNA reads TGTGCCAGCAGTTACGGTCAGGGCTATTCACCCCTCCACTTT. It is translated as CASSYGQGYSPLHF.

The rearrangement uses TRBV15 and TRBJ2-7; the D gene is possibly TRBD2 (6 bases). CDR1 and CDR2 from the germline V gene are LNHNV and YYDKDF (reference sequence). This CDR3 is built from 14 residues. V was trimmed by 5 bases and J by 3 bases, leaving 14 bases between them. The CDR3 DNA sequence: TGTGCCACCAGCTCCAGCGGGCAATACTACGAGCAGTACTTC. It encodes CATSSSGQYYEQYF.

The V and J genes are TRBV18 and TRBJ2-3; TRBD1 matches 10 bases. Per the germline V gene, CDR1 is KGHSH and CDR2 is LQKENI. After removal of 0 bases from V and 4 bases from J, the junction contained 4 bases not matched to a gene. The CDR3 has 16 amino acids. CDR3 in amino acids: CASSPPRTGGADTQYF. The CDR3 nucleotides read TGTGCCAGCTCACCACCCAGGACAGGGGGAGCAGATACGCAGTATTTT.

This chain connects TRBV30 to TRBJ2-3, with D maybe TRBD2 (6 bases). The CDR3 covers 14 residues. Germline V gene lookup returns CDR1 GTSNPN and CDR2 SVGIG (reference sequence). The V end was cut by 3 bases, the J end by 2 bases, with 12 bases between. The CDR3 DNA reads TGTGCCTGGAGCCCCGGGAGACACACAGATACGCAGTATTTT. Amino acid sequence: CAWSPGRHTDTQYF.

The gene calls are TRBV6-1 and TRBJ2-7; D not resolved. This CDR3 comprises 11 residues. Germline CDR1 reads MNHNS; CDR2 reads SASEGT. Trimming stripped 8 bases from V and 0 bases from J, with 5 bases between. CDR3 amino acids: CASGNSYEQYF. CDR3 coding DNA: TGTGCCAGCGGAAACTCCTACGAGCAGTACTTC.